What follows are 14 T cell receptor beta chains derived from one specimen sequenced in a study of CD8 T cells in Susac syndrome. The RNA input was about 0.5 to 1 ug, and it was reverse transcribed with random hexamers. In TCRdb, the immunoSEQ multiplex PCR reads were re-called with MiXCR into one record per CDR3 protein. The sample contains about 130,000 distinct CDR3 sequences, roughly 96% of which appear only once. Input material: CD4+ T cells from PBMCs. Every receptor here comes from a human donor in good health.

This clonotype was found once. V is TRBV3-1 and J is TRBJ2-3, with a weak D call TRBD2 (5 bases). Trimming removed 5 bases from V and 4 bases from J, with 10 bases in between. Germline V lookup: CDR1 LGHDT, CDR2 YNNKEL (reference sequence). This CDR3 is 13 amino acids long. CDR3 loop: CASSLSGADTQYF. CDR3 sequence (DNA): TGTGCCAGCAGCTTATCCGGGGCAGATACGCAGTATTTT.

The rearrangement links TRBV19 to TRBJ2-7; the D gene could be TRBD1 or TRBD2 (5 bases each). The germline CDR1 and CDR2 sequences are LNHDA and SQIVND (reference sequence). This CDR3 is built from 13 residues. Trimming cost V 11 bases and J 0 bases, with 14 bases left between them. The CDR3 loop is CAPSRDGSYEQYF. Here the CDR3 DNA reads TGTGCCCCTTCCCGGGACGGCTCCTACGAGCAGTACTTC.

The rearrangement joins TRBV7-9 to TRBJ2-5, with D perhaps matching TRBD1 (6 bases). The CDR3 covers 14 residues. Germline V gene data show CDR1 as SEHNR and CDR2 as FQNEAQ (reference sequence). Trimming took 5 bases from V and 5 from J, leaving 15 bases between them. DNA for the CDR3: TGTGCCAGCAGCCCTTCAGGGGTCCAGGAGACCCAGTACTTC. It translates to CASSPSGVQETQYF. Drawing the rest from reference TRBV7-9 and TRBJ2-5, the complete variable domain is DTGVSQNPRHKITKRGQNVTFRCDPISEHNRLYWYRQTLGQGPEFLTYFQNEAQLEKSRLLSDRFSAERPKGSFSTLEIQRTEQGDSAMYLCASSPSGVQETQYFGPGTRLLVL.

The genes are TRBV19 and TRBJ1-5; no reliable D call. Germline V gives CDR1 LNHDA, CDR2 SQIVND (reference sequence). V shed 7 bases and J shed 0 bases, with 10 bases lying between them. This CDR3 is 14 amino acids long. Here the CDR3 reads CASTLRRSNQPQHF. Written as DNA, the CDR3 is TGTGCCAGTACCTTAAGGCGTAGCAATCAGCCCCAGCATTTT.

This clonotype was detected only once. The chain is built from TRBV10-3 and TRBJ2-7, with TRBD2 matching over 7 bases. The CDR3 runs 15 residues. The J segment lost 0 bases and the V segment lost 0 bases, leaving 2 bases of the junction unmatched. Looked up from germline, CDR1 is ENHRY and CDR2 is SYGVKD. The CDR3: CAISESGGSSYEQYF. Here the CDR3 DNA reads TGTGCCATCAGTGAGTCTGGCGGGAGCTCCTACGAGCAGTACTTC.

CDR3 in DNA: TGTGCCAGCGACTCATACGGAGCGGGAGGGACAGATACGCAGTATTTT. It encodes CASDSYGAGGTDTQYF. The chain recombines TRBV28 with TRBJ2-3; the match to TRBD2 covers 10 bases. V was pared by 8 bases and J by 3 bases, with 11 bases of the junction left unmatched. Germline assignment: CDR1 MDHEN and CDR2 SYDVKM. The CDR3 covers 16 residues. The complete variable domain, with remaining parts taken from reference TRBV28 and TRBJ2-3, reads DVKVTQSSRYLVKRTGEKVFLECVQDMDHENMFWYRQDPGLGLRLIYFSYDVKMKEKGDIPEGYSVSREKKERFSLILESASTNQTSMYLCASDSYGAGGTDTQYFGPGTRLTVL.

The rearrangement joins TRBV15 to TRBJ2-1, with D unclear. From germline, CDR1 is LNHNV and CDR2 YYDKDF (reference sequence). CDR3 length: 12 amino acids. With 0 bases removed from V and 6 bases from J, the gap between germline ends came to 3 bases. CDR3 loop: CATSRDGNEQFF. The CDR3 DNA reads as TGTGCCACCAGCAGAGACGGCAATGAGCAGTTCTTC.

The V and J genes are TRBV3-1 and TRBJ2-2; unclear D gene. V was pared by 0 bases and J by 0 bases, with 5 bases between. This CDR3 has 15 residues. Germline V gene sequence: CDR1 LGHDT, CDR2 YNNKEL (reference sequence). CDR3 loop: CASSQDAANTGELFF. The CDR3 DNA is TGTGCCAGCAGCCAAGACGCGGCGAACACCGGGGAGCTGTTTTTT. Drawing the rest from reference TRBV3-1 and TRBJ2-2, the complete variable domain is DTAVSQTPKYLVTQMGNDKSIKCEQNLGHDTMYWYKQDSKKFLKIMFSYNNKELIINETVPNRFSPKSPDKAHLNLHINSLELGDSAVYFCASSQDAANTGELFFGEGSRLTVL.

The genes are TRBV29-1 and TRBJ1-3; D gene uncertain. The CDR3 is made up of 14 amino acids. Trimming took 7 bases from V and 6 from J, leaving 19 bases between them. Germline V gives CDR1 SQVTM, CDR2 ANQGSEA. Here the CDR3 reads CSAVTHREANTIYF. The DNA for the CDR3 is TGCAGCGCCGTGACCCACCGGGAAGCAAACACCATATATTTT.

The V and J genes are TRBV7-6 and TRBJ2-7, with TRBD1 as a possible D gene (5 bases). The germline CDR1 and CDR2 sequences are SGHVS and FNYEAQ. CDR3 length: 14 amino acids. V was shortened by 1 base and J by 2 bases, with 9 bases between the two germline ends. The CDR3 loop reads CASSLEAGPYEQYF. The CDR3 DNA reads TGTGCCAGCAGCTTAGAGGCAGGGCCCTACGAGCAGTACTTC.

This chain connects TRBV19 to TRBJ1-5; perhaps TRBD1 as D (6 bases). The germline V gene has CDR1 LNHDA and CDR2 SQIVND (reference sequence). CDR3 length equals 17 residues. V lost 4 bases to trimming and J lost 0 bases, with 16 bases between them. The CDR3 region is CASSTPSGTYSNQPQHF. DNA of the CDR3: TGTGCCAGTAGTACCCCGTCAGGGACATATAGCAATCAGCCCCAGCATTTT.

The chain is built from TRBV5-1 and TRBJ1-4; D is perhaps TRBD1 (5 bases). Looked up from germline, CDR1 is SGHRS and CDR2 is YFSETQ. The CDR3 extends over 15 amino acids. The ends were cut back, 4 bases at V and 0 bases at J, with 10 bases in the middle. The CDR3 protein is CASSPGHATNEKLFF. The CDR3 nucleotides read TGCGCCAGCAGCCCCGGACACGCAACTAATGAAAAACTGTTTTTT.

The V and J genes are TRBV2 and TRBJ1-2; a possible D gene is TRBD1 (5 bases). The CDR3 loop spans 12 amino acids. Germline V gene lookup returns CDR1 SNHLY and CDR2 FYNNEI. Trimming left V 10 bases short and J 6 bases short, with 15 bases between. CDR3 in amino acids: CAITRRGNGYTF. The CDR3 DNA reads TGTGCCATCACCCGACGGGGCAATGGCTACACCTTC.

CDR3 loop: CASSLSTGRRYNEQFF. CDR3 bases: TGTGCCAGCAGTTTATCCACAGGGCGGAGGTACAATGAGCAGTTCTTC. The V call is TRBV12-3 or TRBV12-4, the J call TRBJ2-1, with D possibly matching TRBD1 (6 bases). This CDR3 spans 16 amino acids. V gave up 2 bases and J gave up 4 bases, with 15 bases separating them.